The next 3 T cell receptor beta chains were all read from a single sample in a study of tumor and adjacent non-tumor tissue in lung cancer. The template was RNA from unsorted bulk tissue. TCRbeta libraries were built with three rounds of nested PCR, modified from ARM-PCR. MiXCR, applied by TCRdb to the multiplex PCR reads, yields one record per CDR3 protein. The table lists 100,000 to 150,000 distinct CDR3 sequences, 66% of them singletons. Sequences were obtained from lung tumor tissue. These receptors came from a man aged 30-40 years with non-small cell lung cancer.

This clonotype has ten or more counts. The V and J genes are TRBV11-2 and TRBJ1-1; a weak D match, TRBD1 (5 bases). Germline CDR1 and CDR2: SGHAT and FQNNGV. The ends were cut back, 6 bases at V and 5 bases at J, with 16 bases in the middle. The CDR3 is made up of 14 amino acids. CDR3 DNA sequence: TGTGCCAGCAGGGGGGAGGGGCTGCGTACTGAAGCTTTCTTT. Protein: CASRGEGLRTEAFF.

This clonotype has ten or more counts. The CDR3 reads CASKRTSAYNEQFF. In nucleotides, the CDR3 is TGTGCCAGCAAACGGACTAGCGCATACAATGAGCAGTTCTTC. The gene calls are TRBV12-3 or TRBV12-4 and TRBJ2-1; 9 bases fit TRBD2. CDR3 size: 14 residues. Losses at the gene ends were 7 bases for V and 4 bases for J; bases not matched to a gene: 5.

V and J are TRBV11-1 and TRBJ1-1; tentatively, D is TRBD1 (6 bases). V was cut by 6 bases and J by 5 bases, with 16 bases left in between. Germline CDR1 is SGHAT and CDR2 is FQDESV (reference sequence). The CDR3 runs 14 residues. CDR3 sequence reads: CASSWTAVSTEAFF. The CDR3 DNA reads TGTGCCAGCAGTTGGACAGCTGTGAGTACTGAAGCTTTCTTT.